This T cell receptor beta chain emerged from a study of beta chain features in type 1 diabetes. A note on this clone: Its cognate antigen is unknown.

The collection from each donor was one heparinised blood draw averaging about 116 mL. Populations obtained by sorting all exceeded 95% purity. V shed 4 bases, J shed 6 bases, and the junction held 10 bases outside the gene matches. The CDR3 contains 16 residues. The germline V gene has CDR1 ENHRY and CDR2 SYGVKD. cDNA synthesis used the whole RNA isolate, giving expressed TCRB sequences. The repertoire was sequenced with immunoSEQ multiplex PCR; TCRdb's copy has only in-frame clones and lacks some. The sample has under 450,000 clones, approximately 15% seen once; the top ten hold about 0.04%. Study-wide results and limits: Patients with type 1 diabetes carried fewer insertions and had more deletions at their VDJ junctions. Here, the possible influence of HLA type (on TCRB rearrangement) remained unresolved.

The chain couples TRBV10-3 to TRBJ2-2, with 8 bases aligning to TRBD2. Sequencing was carried out using naive CD4+ T cells from blood. The receptor was derived from a man aged 25 to 40 in good health. The CDR3 DNA is TGTGCCATCAGTGGGACTAGCCGGGAGGAGGCCGGGGAGCTGTTTTTT. Translation gives CAISGTSREEAGELFF.